The rows below give T cell receptor beta chains drawn from one sample of a study of T cell repertoires in cytomegalovirus infection. In TCRdb, the reads were re-called with MiXCR into one record per CDR3 protein. The sample consists of hundreds of thousands of distinct CDR3 sequences, about a third of them appearing once. Which antigens these TCRs recognize remains unknown. The sample here was cultured CD8+ T cells from PBMCs, taken from culture after CMV antigen stimulation. These receptor sequences come from a human donor in good health (CMV status not recorded). Some clones in this sample may be carry-over from other donors' samples. The CDR3 runs from the conserved cysteine through the conserved F or W. D genes are given only for firm matches. Where a row states a size, it is once, few, many or the class of an expanded clone; other rows omit it.

d_call | cdr3_length | j_call | v_call | clone_size | cdr3_nt | cdr3_aa
TRBD2 | 16 | TRBJ2-3 | TRBV4-3 | NA | TGCGCCAGCAGCGCTCGGGGGGGCCGGGGAACAGATACGCAGTATTTT | CASSARGGRGTDTQYF
NA | 17 | TRBJ1-5 | TRBV7-6 | few | TGTGCCAGCAGCTCCCATCCCCAGAGACAGAGCAATCAGCCCCAGCATTTT | CASSSHPQRQSNQPQHF
NA | 13 | TRBJ2-7 | TRBV7-9 | few | TGTGCCAGCACTTGGGGCCGAACCTACGAGCAGTACTTC | CASTWGRTYEQYF
NA | 15 | TRBJ2-2 | TRBV5-6 | NA | TGTGCCAGCAGCTTGGAGCAGGGGTCGTACGGGGAGCTGTTTTTT | CASSLEQGSYGELFF
NA | 15 | TRBJ2-5 | TRBV7-9 | few | TGTGCCAGCAGCTTGGGTCCAGGCATCCAAGAGACCCAGTACTTC | CASSLGPGIQETQYF
NA | 16 | TRBJ2-1 | TRBV7-6 | few | TGTGCCAGCAGTTTAAGACGGGACCCATCGTACAATGAGCAGTTCTTC | CASSLRRDPSYNEQFF
NA | 15 | TRBJ2-5 | TRBV12-3/TRBV12-4 | many | TGTGCCAGCACCTGGAAGGGGGGCGTCCGAGAGACCCAGTACTTC | CASTWKGGVRETQYF
TRBD2 | 15 | TRBJ2-5 | TRBV6-2/TRBV6-3 | NA | TGTGCCAGCAGCCCCGGAGCGGGGGTTCAAGAGACCCAGTACTTC | CASSPGAGVQETQYF
NA | 14 | TRBJ1-2 | TRBV5-6 | few | TGTGCCAGCAGCCTCCAGGGTTCTAACTATGGCTACACCTTC | CASSLQGSNYGYTF
NA | 13 | TRBJ1-1 | TRBV19 | once | TGTGCCAGTAGTACTGGGTCAGACACTGAAGCTTTCTTT | CASSTGSDTEAFF
TRBD2 | 13 | TRBJ2-7 | TRBV7-8 | few | TGTGCCAGCAGAACGGGGGGTTCCTACGAGCAGTACTTC | CASRTGGSYEQYF
NA | 17 | TRBJ2-3 | TRBV11-1 | NA | TGTGCCAGCAGCTCCACCCAGACAGTGGCTGCAGCGACGGCGCAGTATTTT | CASSSTQTVAAATAQYF
NA | 15 | TRBJ1-4 | TRBV5-8 | few | TGTGCCAGCAGCAACACCATAACAACTAATGAAAAACTGTTTTTT | CASSNTITTNEKLFF
NA | 14 | TRBJ1-1 | TRBV15 | NA | TGTGCCACCAGCAGAGGGGGGGACATCACTGAAGCTTTCTTT | CATSRGGDITEAFF
NA | 15 | TRBJ2-1 | TRBV19 | few | TGTGCCAGTAGTGAGGAGAGAGTCTCCTACAATGAGCAGTTCTTC | CASSEERVSYNEQFF
NA | 13 | TRBJ1-1 | TRBV28 | few | TGTGCCAGCAGTTTAGCCAGGGTTTCTGAAGCTTTCTTT | CASSLARVSEAFF
NA | 13 | TRBJ2-4 | TRBV20-1 | few | TGCAGTGCTACCCGGGAGCTCAAAAACATTCAGTACTTC | CSATRELKNIQYF
NA | 11 | TRBJ2-1 | TRBV7-9 | few | TGTGCCAGCAGTTATACTAAGGAGCAGTTCTTC | CASSYTKEQFF
TRBD1 | 16 | TRBJ1-2 | TRBV4-3 | few | TGCGCCAGCAGCCAAGATAGGCAGGGGGTTCACTATGGCTACACCTTC | CASSQDRQGVHYGYTF
NA | 14 | TRBJ2-1 | TRBV20-1 | NA | TGCAGAACCCCCGGGGTATCCCTCTACAATGAGCAGTTCTTC | CRTPGVSLYNEQFF
NA | 13 | TRBJ1-2 | TRBV4-3 | NA | TGCGCCAGCAGCCAAGGGGTTTCCTATGGTTACACCTTC | CASSQGVSYGYTF
TRBD1 | 17 | TRBJ1-1 | TRBV7-2 | many | TGTGCCAGCAGCTTAGGGTACAGGGGAGGTGAGAGCACTGAAGCTTTCTTT | CASSLGYRGGESTEAFF
NA | 11 | TRBJ2-1 | TRBV7-2 | many | TGTGCTTGGGACGGGGGCAATGAGCAGTTCTTC | CAWDGGNEQFF
NA | 15 | TRBJ1-3 | TRBV7-9 | many | TGTGCCAGCAGCTTAGCGGCGGGAAGCCCAAACACCATATATTTT | CASSLAAGSPNTIYF
NA | 13 | TRBJ1-2 | TRBV7-6 | NA | TGTGCCAGCAGCTTGGGGACACCATATGGCTACACCTTC | CASSLGTPYGYTF
TRBD2 | 15 | TRBJ2-5 | TRBV6-2/TRBV6-3 | NA | TGTGCCAGCAGTCTAGCGGGGCTGGGGCAAGAGACCCAGTACTTC | CASSLAGLGQETQYF